This T cell receptor beta chain was sequenced in a study of cytomegalovirus exposure and HLA in healthy donors. This CDR3 comprises 13 residues. The PCR ran on 60 Vbeta and 13 Jbeta primers. The data were produced by immunoSEQ multiplex PCR, yet TCRdb's version contains in-frame clones alone and is incomplete. The data contain approximately 160,000 clones, 68% of them seen just once; the ten biggest clones take up around 3%. As regards this clone: The antigen is unknown.

Findings and caveats of the study: In an earlier analysis, productive rearrangement rates for most beta V segments clustered near 87% or 30%. Rare sequences made up most TCRs, while some public TCRs were found in many donors. Associated with HLA alleles at 0.05 false discovery rate in a later analysis were some 16,000 TCR beta sequences.

Sequenced: PBMCs. This sequence was found in a woman aged 35 to 49 in good health and CMV-seropositive. The chain recombines TRBV21-1 with TRBJ2-2; the table's D call of TRBD1 was not tested on the DNA. TRBV21-1 is assigned pseudogene status. CDR3 in DNA: TGTGCCAGCAGCAAACAGGGGGCCGGGGAGCTGTTTTTT. Encoded protein: CASSKQGAGELFF.